This TCR beta chain was observed in a study of blood T cell repertoires in COVID-19. The CDR3 covers 13 residues. Deletions cut 2 bases from V and 2 bases from J, with 4 bases between. CDR1 is LGHDT and CDR2 is YNNKEL in the germline V gene (reference sequence). The assay was immunoSEQ multiplex PCR, and TCRdb's table has in-frame clones only and misses some. Of 50,000 to 80,000 clones listed, about 90% are singletons. This chain joins TRBV3-1 (or the pseudogene TRBV3-2) and TRBJ1-3; D unresolved. The clonotype comes from a man between 60 and 70 years old with acute or convalescent COVID-19. The source material was peripheral blood. The CDR3 sequence is CASSQQTGNTIYF. The CDR3 nucleotides are TGTGCCAGCAGCCAACAGACTGGAAACACCATATATTTT.